These 15 T cell receptor beta chains share one sample of origin, sequenced in a study of T-cell memory formation after mild COVID-19. TCRdb independently ran MiXCR on the 5' RACE reads; one entry per CDR3 protein. The data hold about 280,000 distinct CDR3 sequences, with 8% to 9% observed a single time. Sample: PBMCs or a T cell subset sorted from them (not recorded which). The receptors originated from a man between 18 and 29 years old who had mild COVID-19 (a few samples of this study predate the infection). Cell type and time point are not known.

This clonotype occurred a few times. V gene TRBV29-1 combines with J gene TRBJ2-7; the match to TRBD2 covers 7 bases. Germline V CDR1 and CDR2: SQVTM, ANQGSEA. V was pared by 5 bases and J by 1 base, with 5 bases of the junction left unmatched. This CDR3 is built from 13 residues. CDR3 nucleotides: TGCAGCGTTCGAAGCGGGGTGTCCTACGAGCAGTACTTC. Protein product: CSVRSGVSYEQYF.

The gene calls are TRBV20-1 and TRBJ1-6; TRBD1 aligns across 9 bases. The CDR3 has 15 amino acids. Trimming took 5 bases from V and 4 from J; bases not matched to a gene: 6. CDR1 is DFQATT, CDR2 SNEGSKA, per germline (reference sequence). CDR3 residues: CSASIDRGYNSPLHF. In DNA, the CDR3 is TGCAGTGCTTCCATCGACAGGGGGTATAATTCACCCCTCCACTTT.

This clonotype came up a few times. The gene calls are TRBV7-9 and TRBJ2-1; TRBD1 matches 10 bases. V shed 6 bases and J 9 bases; nucleotides not matched to a gene: 11. The CDR3 has 15 amino acids. Germline lookup yields CDR1 SEHNR and CDR2 FQNEAQ (reference sequence). CDR3 DNA sequence: TGTGCCAGCAGTTTGCGGGACAGGGGTCAGCTTGAGCAGTTCTTC. This encodes CASSLRDRGQLEQFF.

This clonotype occurred a few times. The V and J genes are TRBV11-1 and TRBJ2-1, with D perhaps being TRBD1 or TRBD2 (5 bases each). V lost 4 bases and J 7 bases, leaving 20 bases between the germline ends. Germline CDR1 and CDR2: SGHAT and FQDESV (reference sequence). The CDR3 runs 16 residues. The CDR3 bases are TGTGCCAGCAGCTCCCCCTCCGGGACCCGGCAGAATGAGCAGTTCTTC. Protein: CASSSPSGTRQNEQFF.

This clonotype was detected ten times or more. V gene TRBV9 combines with J gene TRBJ2-2; 7 positions agree with TRBD2. CDR1 is SGDLS, CDR2 YYNGEE, per germline. V lost 3 bases to trimming and J lost 4 bases; unmatched junction nucleotides: 9. This CDR3 is built from 16 residues. This CDR3 is CASSARGGRGTGELFF. The CDR3 coding sequence is TGTGCCAGCAGCGCCCGAGGAGGGAGGGGCACCGGGGAGCTGTTTTTT.

The chain joins TRBV6-2 or TRBV6-3 to TRBJ2-7; D may be TRBD2 (6 bases). CDR3 size: 14 residues. Germline-derived CDR1 and CDR2 are MNHEY and SVGEGT. Trimming shortened V by 9 bases and J by 5 bases, and 20 bases separated the two germline ends. CDR3 sequence (DNA): TGTGCCAGACCACGGGGGAAATGGGGTCACGAGCAGTACGTC. Its translation: CARPRGKWGHEQYV.

In its sample, this clonotype was seen a few times. The rearrangement links TRBV20-1 to TRBJ1-4; tentatively, D is TRBD1 (5 bases). The CDR3 length is 16 residues. V dropped 1 base and J dropped 8 bases, with 20 bases sitting between them. Germline CDR1 and CDR2: DFQATT and SNEGSKA (reference sequence). CDR3 loop: CSARVWDGRIEEKLFF. CDR3 DNA: TGCAGTGCTAGAGTCTGGGACGGCCGGATTGAAGAAAAACTGTTTTTT.

J is TRBJ2-1 and V is TRBV18, with 10 bases matching TRBD2. The CDR3 runs 18 residues. Trimming cost V 2 bases and J 0 bases; bases outside gene matches: 7. CDR1 and CDR2 from the germline V gene are KGHSH and LQKENI. The DNA of the CDR3 is TGTGCCAGCTCACCAAGAGCGGGGGGGATCTTCTCCTACAATGAGCAGTTCTTC. As protein: CASSPRAGGIFSYNEQFF.

J is TRBJ2-3 and V is TRBV12-3 or TRBV12-4; 9 nucleotides agree with TRBD1. The trim removed 6 bases at V and 6 bases at J, leaving 7 bases unmatched. The CDR3 covers 14 residues. The CDR3 reads CASSRTGAMDTQYF. CDR3 DNA: TGTGCCAGCAGCAGGACAGGGGCTATGGATACGCAGTATTTT.

This chain uses TRBV27 with TRBJ2-2; D is undetermined. Trimming left V 1 base short and J 1 base short, with 13 bases between. The CDR3 is 17 residues long. Germline V lookup: CDR1 MNHEY, CDR2 SMNVEV (reference sequence). The CDR3 DNA reads as TGTGCCAGCAGTTTATATGAGGAGACCCTGAACACCGGGGAGCTGTTTTTT. This sequence encodes CASSLYEETLNTGELFF.

This clonotype has just a few counts. The chain combines TRBV19 with TRBJ2-3; the match to TRBD2 covers 8 bases. Per germline, CDR1 LNHDA and CDR2 SQIVND (reference sequence). The CDR3 length is 15 residues. With V trimmed by 5 bases and J by 6 bases, 10 bases remained unmatched. The CDR3 DNA is TGTGCCAGTAGTCCGCTAGCGGGTCCAGGGGATACGCAGTATTTT. It translates to CASSPLAGPGDTQYF.

J is TRBJ2-1 and V is TRBV5-1, with TRBD2 as a possible D gene (6 bases). The germline V gene encodes CDR1 SGHRS and CDR2 YFSETQ. There are 14 residues in the CDR3. Trimming shortened V by 0 bases and J by 3 bases, and 7 bases separated the two germline ends. The CDR3, as DNA: TGCGCCAGCAGCTTGGACGGGGGCTACAATGAGCAGTTCTTC. It is translated as CASSLDGGYNEQFF.

The chain couples TRBV20-1 to TRBJ1-1, with D possibly matching TRBD1 (6 bases). CDR3 length: 12 residues. V lost 5 bases and J lost 7, with 14 bases in between. Germline assignment: CDR1 DFQATT and CDR2 SNEGSKA (reference sequence). The CDR3 spells CSAGPGDGEAFF. CDR3 sequence (DNA): TGCAGTGCTGGACCAGGGGATGGTGAAGCTTTCTTT.

This CDR3 is CASSYGILETQYF. CDR3 bases: TGTGCCAGCAGTTACGGGATTCTGGAGACCCAGTACTTC. The chain recombines TRBV6-2 or TRBV6-3 with TRBJ2-5; no firm D call. The CDR3 totals 13 residues. The germline V gene encodes CDR1 MNHEY and CDR2 SVGEGT. V lost 2 bases to trimming and J lost 5 bases, with 9 bases between them.

This chain joins TRBV7-2 and TRBJ2-3; TRBD1 is a possible D gene (6 bases). The V end lost 2 bases, the J end lost 6 bases, and 15 bases lay between the germline ends. CDR1 is SGHTA and CDR2 is FQGNSA in the germline V gene. The CDR3 is 15 residues long. The CDR3: CASSLQGSSGDTQYF. CDR3 DNA sequence: TGTGCCAGCAGCTTACAGGGGTCGTCTGGGGATACGCAGTATTTT.